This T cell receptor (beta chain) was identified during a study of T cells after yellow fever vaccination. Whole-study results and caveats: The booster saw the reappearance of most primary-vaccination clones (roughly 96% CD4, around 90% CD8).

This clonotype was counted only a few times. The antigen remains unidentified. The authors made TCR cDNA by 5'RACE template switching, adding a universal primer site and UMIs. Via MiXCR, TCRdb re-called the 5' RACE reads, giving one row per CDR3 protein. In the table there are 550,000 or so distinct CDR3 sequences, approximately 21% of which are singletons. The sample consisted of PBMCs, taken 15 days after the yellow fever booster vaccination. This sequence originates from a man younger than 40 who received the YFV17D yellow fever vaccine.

The CDR3 loop reads CAGGAGWTDTQYF. CDR3 DNA sequence: TGTGCCGGCGGTGCAGGGTGGACAGATACGCAGTATTTT. The chain has TRBV7-9 and TRBJ2-3; a weak D match, TRBD1 (5 bases). V shed 11 bases and J shed 3 bases, with 15 bases lying between them. This CDR3 is built from 13 residues. Germline V gene lookup returns CDR1 SEHNR and CDR2 FQNEAQ (reference sequence).